The 8 T cell receptor beta chains below come from one sample, sequenced in a study of Ad26.COV2.S vaccination and SARS-CoV-2 variants (dated by TCRdb to the early 2020s). Libraries were made using the immunoSEQ multiplex PCR assay. TCRdb provides this immuneACCESS table in a form limited to in-frame rearrangements. Some clones are lacking; in checked studies, under half of them reflect an unresolved V gene, and why the rest are absent is not known. The sample table contains around 310,000 clones; only one count was recorded for 90% of them. The top ten hold about 5% of the sample. What the treatment or condition label conveys for this sample: 19 received Ad26.COV2.S at low or high dose, single or two shots; 5 received placebo; per-sample allocation not given. For vaccine and placebo recipients, repertoires were sequenced using samples collected on day 63 after the first injection. This specimen consisted of peripheral blood, obtained in a trial of Ad26.COV2.S vaccine versus placebo. These receptors were taken from a person between 18 and 59 years old who received the Ad26.COV2.S COVID-19 vaccine or a placebo.

The V gene is TRBV5-8, the J gene TRBJ1-2; D gene ambiguous. This CDR3 is built from 13 residues. V was clipped by 7 bases and J by 7 bases, with 17 bases between them. The germline V gene encodes CDR1 SGHTS and CDR2 YDEGEE. The CDR3 sequence: CASAEGGIGGYTF. CDR3 nucleotides: TGTGCCAGCGCCGAAGGAGGCATCGGTGGCTACACCTTC.

About this clone itself: The same CDR3 arises from other DNA sequences in this sample as well. The chain couples TRBV19 to TRBJ1-5, with D unresolved. Germline CDR1 and CDR2: LNHDA and SQIVND (reference sequence). Trimming left V 3 bases short and J 0 bases short, with 9 bases between. The CDR3 is made up of 15 amino acids. In nucleotides, the CDR3 is TGTGCCAGTAGTATCGACGGATATAGCAATCAGCCCCAGCATTTT. Translated: CASSIDGYSNQPQHF.

The V gene is TRBV3-1 (or the pseudogene TRBV3-2), the J gene TRBJ2-5; possibly TRBD2 for D (7 bases). Germline values: CDR1 LGHDT, CDR2 YNNKEL (reference sequence). The ends were cut back, 5 bases at V and 2 bases at J, with 21 bases in the middle. The CDR3 runs 17 residues. The CDR3 bases are TGTGCCAGCAGCTTGGGGGGGGACACCTTCCGTCAAGAGACCCAGTACTTC. Protein sequence: CASSLGGDTFRQETQYF.

This chain uses TRBV7-2 with TRBJ1-4; no clear D gene. Per the germline V gene, CDR1 is SGHTA and CDR2 is FQGNSA. This CDR3 is built from 16 residues. The V gene lost 1 base and the J gene lost 5 bases, with 14 bases spanning the gap. CDR3 coding DNA: TGTGCCAGCAGCTTAGTTGGGGATTGGAGGAATGAAAAACTGTTTTTT. Protein product: CASSLVGDWRNEKLFF.

The rearrangement joins TRBV7-2 to TRBJ1-2; D gene unclear. Between the trimmed V and J ends, which lost 8 bases and 1 base, there was a span of 14 bases. This CDR3 contains 14 residues. Looked up from germline, CDR1 is SGHTA and CDR2 is FQGNSA. The CDR3 here is CASSPPGINYGYTF. The CDR3 nucleotides are TGTGCCAGCTCCCCTCCTGGGATTAACTATGGCTACACCTTC.

The chain recombines TRBV5-1 with TRBJ2-3; TRBD1 agrees at 8 bases. This CDR3 has 15 amino acids. CDR1 and CDR2 from the germline V gene are SGHRS and YFSETQ. Unmatched junction bases numbered 7, after V lost 3 bases and J lost 4 bases. The CDR3 coding sequence is TGCGCCAGCAGCTCGGCAGGGGGCTGGGCAGATACGCAGTATTTT. It codes for CASSSAGGWADTQYF.

The chain couples TRBV7-9 to TRBJ2-7; 9 bases fit TRBD1. V lost 5 bases, J lost 1 base, and 6 bases stayed unmatched. The CDR3 runs 15 residues. In germline, CDR1 is SEHNR, CDR2 FQNEAQ (reference sequence). In DNA form, the CDR3 reads TGTGCCAGCAGCCTACAGGGGGCGGAATCCTACGAGCAGTACTTC. Its translation is CASSLQGAESYEQYF.

This rearrangement joins TRBV12-5 to TRBJ1-2; TRBD1 matches 7 bases. The CDR3 is made up of 14 amino acids. In germline, CDR1 is LGHNT, CDR2 FRNRAP. With V trimmed by 1 base and J by 8 bases, 7 bases remained unmatched. The CDR3 loop is CASGLAKLTGGYTF. The DNA of the CDR3 is TGTGCTAGTGGTTTGGCGAAATTGACAGGGGGCTACACCTTC.